This paragraph covers one T cell receptor (beta chain) sequence. Its antigen is not known. The CDR3 consists of 14 residues. CDR1 and CDR2 (germline): SGDLS, YYNGEE. V was cut by 0 bases and J by 3 bases, with 9 bases left in between. This sample stems from a study of blood T cells in healthy people across ages. Study-level results: Fewer expanded clones and more diversity marked long-lived versus aged donors.

Then a second PCR, running about 7 to 11 cycles, was carried out with a sample-barcoded 5' primer and a J-beta primer mix. MiXCR, applied by TCRdb to the 5' RACE reads, yields one record per CDR3 protein. The data contain roughly 560,000 distinct CDR3 sequences, around 24% of them singletons. The same data also went into a second study, on T cells of mothers and their children. That paper adds: From each mother came over 9 million TCR beta CDR3 reads, and from each child came 2.5 million to 3.5 million.

The source material was blood. This chain joins TRBV9 and TRBJ1-1; D uncertain. This TCR derives from a boy aged 5 to 17 in good health. CDR3 nucleotide sequence: TGTGCCAGCAGCGTAGTATCTGAGGACACTGAAGCTTTCTTT. Amino acid sequence: CASSVVSEDTEAFF.